This T cell receptor (beta chain) derives from a study of T cells in Graves' hyperthyroidism and ophthalmopathy. For the study at large: Prior to any treatment, at the point of initial diagnosis, peripheral blood was collected.

This clonotype was observed at least ten times. Amplification of TCR beta CDR3 regions used RNA as the template. The primer set for the first-round RT-PCR of the TCR CDR3 was HTBI. Using its own MiXCR run on the multiplex PCR reads, TCRdb lists one record per CDR3 protein. The sample has a few hundred thousand distinct CDR3 sequences, about an eighth seen once. V lost 5 bases, J lost 2 bases, and 21 bases lay in between. Looked up from germline, CDR1 is SEHNR and CDR2 is FQNEAQ (reference sequence). The CDR3 has 17 residues. Sequencing was carried out using blood. The genes are TRBV7-9 and TRBJ1-1; D gene unclear. The source of this sequence is a woman between 18 and 29 years old with Graves' hyperthyroidism. CDR3 DNA: TGTGCCAGCAGCCCCAGAGAGGACGGCCCGGGAAACACTGAAGCTTTCTTT. This sequence encodes CASSPREDGPGNTEAFF.